This T cell receptor (beta chain) was obtained from a study of CD8+ T cells in alopecia areata. Germline V gene sequence: CDR1 MGHRA, CDR2 YSYEKL. The length of the CDR3 is 15 residues. J gave up 9 bases and V 3 bases, and 9 bases lay outside the gene matches. TCR sequencing used cDNA made by reverse transcription of extracted RNA. Data came from immunoSEQ multiplex PCR; TCRdb stores just in-frame clones and leaves some out. The sample records 85,000 to 110,000 clones, 70% to 90% being singletons. Documented treatment: oral pan-JAK inhibitor, 5-10 mg twice daily. This clone showed up just once. The rearrangement joins TRBV4-1 to TRBJ2-1; 9 nucleotides agree with TRBD2. The TCR sequence derives from a human donor with alopecia areata. Sequenced here: CD8+ T cells sorted from blood, sampled around week 31, from a patient treated with tofacitinib. The CDR3 DNA follows: TGCGCCAGCAGCCAGACCGGGACTAGCAGAGTTGAGCAGTTCTTC. As protein: CASSQTGTSRVEQFF.